This is a list of T cell receptor beta chains from one sample in a study of shared clonotypes between healthy human individuals. Data came from immunoSEQ multiplex PCR; TCRdb stores just in-frame clones and leaves some out. The sample records around 300,000 clones, about nine tenths being singletons. The sample taken for sequencing was memory CD8+ T cells sorted from blood. The source of these receptors is a man aged 18 to 30 in good health. The CDR3 runs from the conserved cysteine through the conserved F or W. Each record gives: D gene, clone size, J gene, V gene, CDR3 DNA, CDR3 protein. The D gene is left open where the match is weak. Size is omitted from some rows. Given values are once, few, many or a class for expanded clones.

>.|.|TRBJ1-5|TRBV15
TGTGCCACCAGCAGCACCCTCTTCGAACGGGTTCCCGGTAAGGGTCAGCCCCAGCATTTT
CATSSTLFERVPGKGQPQHF
>.|.|TRBJ1-3|TRBV5-1
TGCGCCAGCAGCTGGGGACGTTCTGGAAACACCATATATTTT
CASSWGRSGNTIYF
>.|.|TRBJ2-7|TRBV27
TGTGCCAGCAGTTACGGGGTTTCATACGAGCAGTACTTC
CASSYGVSYEQYF
>.|once|TRBJ2-5|TRBV4-1
TGCGCCAGCAGCCAAGGCAACAGGGCGAAAGAGACCCAGTACTTC
CASSQGNRAKETQYF
>TRBD2|.|TRBJ2-3|TRBV4-1
TGCGCCAGCAGCCAACGGACTAGCGGGAGGACTTTCACAGATACGCAGTATTTT
CASSQRTSGRTFTDTQYF
>TRBD1|.|TRBJ2-7|TRBV27
TGTGCCAGCAGTTTATTACACGGGACAGGACCTTCCGAGCAGTACTTC
CASSLLHGTGPSEQYF
>.|.|TRBJ1-2|TRBV7-2
TGTGCCAGCAGCTCCCCGGGGGGAGACTATGGCTACACCTTC
CASSSPGGDYGYTF
>.|.|TRBJ2-2|TRBV28
TGTGCCAGCAGACCGATCGGATCCACCGGGGAGCTGTTTTTT
CASRPIGSTGELFF
>TRBD2|.|TRBJ2-3|TRBV7-9
TGTGCCAGCAGCTCCCCATGGCGGGGGGTGAGCACAGATACGCAGTATTTT
CASSSPWRGVSTDTQYF
>.|.|TRBJ2-1|TRBV6-1
TGTGCCAGCAGTGAGTCACTCCACAATGAGCAGTTCTTC
CASSESLHNEQFF
>TRBD1|.|TRBJ1-2|TRBV18
TGTGCCAGCTCACCACAGGGGGGACAGCGAACTCGTTTCTATGGCTACACCTTC
CASSPQGGQRTRFYGYTF
>.|.|TRBJ2-1|TRBV27
TGTGCCAGCAGTCCAGGAGGTGAGCAGTTCTTC
CASSPGGEQFF
>.|.|TRBJ1-1|TRBV6-5
TGTGCCAGCACCTACCTCAGGGGGAACACTGAAGCTTTCTTT
CASTYLRGNTEAFF
>TRBD1|.|TRBJ1-1|TRBV7-9
TGTGCCAGCAGCAAGCTTAGGGGACAGGGTAAGGGGAACACTGAAGCTTTCTTT
CASSKLRGQGKGNTEAFF
>.|.|TRBJ1-1|TRBV5-4
TGTGCCAGCAGCTTACTCGGAGGGGCTGAAGCTTTCTTT
CASSLLGGAEAFF
>.|.|TRBJ2-1|TRBV5-6
TGTGCCAGCAGCTTGGCTGGCAGCTCCTACAATGAGCAGTTCTTC
CASSLAGSSYNEQFF
>TRBD1|.|TRBJ1-1|TRBV5-6
TGTGCCAGCAGCTTTCCATTAACAGGGGTGGCTTACACTGAAGCTTTCTTT
CASSFPLTGVAYTEAFF
>TRBD1|.|TRBJ1-5|TRBV30
TGTGCCTGGAGTCCCCCCGACAGGGCAGGCAATCAGCCCCAGCATTTT
CAWSPPDRAGNQPQHF
>.|.|TRBJ1-2|TRBV28
TGTGCCAGCAGACCCACAGGGAGGAGAGGGTATGGCTACACCTTC
CASRPTGRRGYGYTF
>.|once|TRBJ2-7|TRBV6-6
TGTGCCAGCAGTTACCTCGGGGAGGGGGCATCCTACGAGCAGTACTTC
CASSYLGEGASYEQYF
>.|.|TRBJ2-1|TRBV7-2
TGTGCCAGCAGCTTAGACGGACCCGACAGGATAAAAAATGAGCAGTTCTTC
CASSLDGPDRIKNEQFF
>.|.|TRBJ2-7|TRBV10-1
TGCGCCAGCAGTGACGGGATGGGGGACGAGCAGTACTTC
CASSDGMGDEQYF
>.|.|TRBJ2-5|TRBV7-9
TGTGCCAGCAGTCAAACGGACGATTGGTACCAAGAGACCCAGTACTTC
CASSQTDDWYQETQYF
>TRBD2|.|TRBJ2-7|TRBV5-6
TGTGCCAGCAGCTTGGCGCCGGGACTAGCCGTCTACGAGCAGTACTTC
CASSLAPGLAVYEQYF
>.|.|TRBJ2-2|TRBV5-1
TGCGCCAGCAGCCTTCCATCCGGGGAGCTGTTTTTT
CASSLPSGELFF
>.|.|TRBJ2-3|TRBV7-6
TGTGCCAGCAGCTCCTTAGGGGGGCCAGGAGATACGCAGTATTTT
CASSSLGGPGDTQYF
>.|few|TRBJ2-7|TRBV15
TGTGCCACCAGCAGAGATCGAGGAGGAGGACTCGAGCAGTACTTC
CATSRDRGGGLEQYF
>.|.|TRBJ2-7|TRBV4-1
TGCGCCAGCAGCCCAAACTTAAGCTCCTACGAGCAGTACTTC
CASSPNLSSYEQYF
>.|.|TRBJ1-4|TRBV18
TGTGCCAGCTCACCACCGAGGGGTCCTAATGAAAAACTGTTTTTT
CASSPPRGPNEKLFF
>.|.|TRBJ1-6|TRBV5-1
TGCGCCAGCAGGCACAGGGTTGGGTCACCCCTCCACTTT
CASRHRVGSPLHF
>.|.|TRBJ2-1|TRBV19
TGTGCCAGTAGTATAGATCACGAACCCGTCGTTGAGCAGTTCTTC
CASSIDHEPVVEQFF